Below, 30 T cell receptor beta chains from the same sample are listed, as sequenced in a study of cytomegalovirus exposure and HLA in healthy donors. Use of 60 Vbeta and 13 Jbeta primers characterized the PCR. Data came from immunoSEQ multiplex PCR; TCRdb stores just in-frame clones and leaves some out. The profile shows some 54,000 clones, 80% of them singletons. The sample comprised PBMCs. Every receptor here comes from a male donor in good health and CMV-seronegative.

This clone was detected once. The CDR3 spells CASSLVNGNTEAFF. CDR3 nucleotides: TGTGCCAGCAGCTTGGTTAACGGGAACACTGAAGCTTTCTTT. The chain is built from TRBV5-4 and TRBJ1-1; D is ambiguous. The CDR3 loop spans 14 amino acids. Germline assignment: CDR1 SGHNT and CDR2 YYREEE (reference sequence). Trimming removed 0 bases from V and 1 base from J, with 7 bases in between.

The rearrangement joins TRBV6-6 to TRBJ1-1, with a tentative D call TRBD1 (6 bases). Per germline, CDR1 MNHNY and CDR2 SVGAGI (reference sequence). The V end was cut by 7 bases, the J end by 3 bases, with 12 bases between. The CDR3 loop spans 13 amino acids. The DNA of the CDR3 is TGTGCCAGCACCTACAGGGTCTACACTGAAGCTTTCTTT. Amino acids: CASTYRVYTEAFF.

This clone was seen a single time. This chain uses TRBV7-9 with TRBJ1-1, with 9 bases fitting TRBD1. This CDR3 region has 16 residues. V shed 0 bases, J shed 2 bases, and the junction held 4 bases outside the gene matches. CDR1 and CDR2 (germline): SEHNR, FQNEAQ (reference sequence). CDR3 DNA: TGTGCCAGCAGCTTAGCGGGACAGGGTATAAACACTGAAGCTTTCTTT. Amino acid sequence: CASSLAGQGINTEAFF. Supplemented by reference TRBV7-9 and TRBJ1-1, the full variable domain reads DTGVSQNPRHKITKRGQNVTFRCDPISEHNRLYWYRQTLGQGPEFLTYFQNEAQLEKSRLLSDRFSAERPKGSFSTLEIQRTEQGDSAMYLCASSLAGQGINTEAFFGQGTRLTVV.

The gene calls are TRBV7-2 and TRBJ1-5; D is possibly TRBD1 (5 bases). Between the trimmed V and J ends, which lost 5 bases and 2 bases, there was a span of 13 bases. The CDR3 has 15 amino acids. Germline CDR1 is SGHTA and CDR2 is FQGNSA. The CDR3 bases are TGTGCCAGCAGCAAATTGACAGCCCGCAATCAGCCCCAGCATTTT. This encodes CASSKLTARNQPQHF.

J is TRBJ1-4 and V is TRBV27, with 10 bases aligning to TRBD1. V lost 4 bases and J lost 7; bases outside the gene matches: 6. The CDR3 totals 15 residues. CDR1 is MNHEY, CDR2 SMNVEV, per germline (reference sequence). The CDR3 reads CASSSSGTGVEKLFF. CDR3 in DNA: TGTGCCAGCAGTTCGTCCGGGACAGGGGTTGAAAAACTGTTTTTT.

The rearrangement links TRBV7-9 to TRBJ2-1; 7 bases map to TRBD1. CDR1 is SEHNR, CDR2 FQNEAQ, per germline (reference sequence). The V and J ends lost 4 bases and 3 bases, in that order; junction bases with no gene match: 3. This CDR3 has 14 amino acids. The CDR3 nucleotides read TGTGCCAGCAGCTCTAGGGACAGCTACAATGAGCAGTTCTTC. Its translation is CASSSRDSYNEQFF.

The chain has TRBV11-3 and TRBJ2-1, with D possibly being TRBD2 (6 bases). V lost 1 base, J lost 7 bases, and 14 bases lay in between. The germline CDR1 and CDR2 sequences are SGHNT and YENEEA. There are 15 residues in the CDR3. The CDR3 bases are TGTGCCAGCAGCTTAGGGCGGGGCCCTAGGAATGAGCAGTTCTTC. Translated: CASSLGRGPRNEQFF. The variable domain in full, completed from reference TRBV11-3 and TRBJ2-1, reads EAGVVQSPRYKIIEKKQPVAFWCNPISGHNTLYWYLQNLGQGPELLIRYENEEAVDDSQLPKDRFSAERLKGVDSTLKIQPAELGDSAVYLCASSLGRGPRNEQFFGPGTRLTVL.

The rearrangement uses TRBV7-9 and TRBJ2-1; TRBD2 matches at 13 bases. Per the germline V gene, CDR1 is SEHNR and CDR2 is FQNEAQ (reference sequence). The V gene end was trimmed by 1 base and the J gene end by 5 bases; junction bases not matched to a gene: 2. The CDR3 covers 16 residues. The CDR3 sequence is CASSLEGLAGNNEQFF. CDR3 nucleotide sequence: TGTGCCAGCAGCTTAGAGGGACTAGCGGGGAACAATGAGCAGTTCTTC.

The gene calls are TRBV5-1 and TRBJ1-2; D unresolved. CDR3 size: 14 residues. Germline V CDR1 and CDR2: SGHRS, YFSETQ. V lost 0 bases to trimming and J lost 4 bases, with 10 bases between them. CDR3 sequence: CASSLANSFYGYTF. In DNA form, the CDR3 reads TGCGCCAGCAGCTTGGCCAACAGTTTCTATGGCTACACCTTC.

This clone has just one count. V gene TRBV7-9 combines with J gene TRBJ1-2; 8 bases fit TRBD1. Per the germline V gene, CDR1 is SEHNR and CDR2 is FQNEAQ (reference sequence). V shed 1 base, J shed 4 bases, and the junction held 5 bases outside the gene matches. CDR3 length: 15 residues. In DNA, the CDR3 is TGTGCCAGCAGCTTAGGGTGGACAGGGACCTATGGCTACACCTTC. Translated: CASSLGWTGTYGYTF.

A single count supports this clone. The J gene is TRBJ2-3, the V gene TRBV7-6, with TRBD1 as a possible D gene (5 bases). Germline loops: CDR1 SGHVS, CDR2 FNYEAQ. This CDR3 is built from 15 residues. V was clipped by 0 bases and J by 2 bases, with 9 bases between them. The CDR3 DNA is TGTGCCAGCAGCTTAGCAGGTGGGGCCACAGATACGCAGTATTTT. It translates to CASSLAGGATDTQYF.

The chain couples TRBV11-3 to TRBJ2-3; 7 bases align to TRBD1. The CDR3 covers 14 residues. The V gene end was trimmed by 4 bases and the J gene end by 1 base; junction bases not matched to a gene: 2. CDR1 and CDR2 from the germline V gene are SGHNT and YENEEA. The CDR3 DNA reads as TGTGCCAGCAGCTATGGGACAGGCACAGATACGCAGTATTTT. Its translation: CASSYGTGTDTQYF.

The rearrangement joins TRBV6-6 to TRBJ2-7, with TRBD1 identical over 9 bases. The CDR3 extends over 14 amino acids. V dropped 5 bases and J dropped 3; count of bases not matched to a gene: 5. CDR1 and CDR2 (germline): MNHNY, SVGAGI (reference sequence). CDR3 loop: CASSPGTGIYEQYF. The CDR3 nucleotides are TGTGCCAGCAGTCCCGGGACAGGGATCTACGAGCAGTACTTC.

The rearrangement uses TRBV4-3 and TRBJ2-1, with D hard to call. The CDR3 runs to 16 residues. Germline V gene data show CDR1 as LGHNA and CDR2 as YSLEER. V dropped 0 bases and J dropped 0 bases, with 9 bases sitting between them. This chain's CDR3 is CASSQDLRRSYNEQFF. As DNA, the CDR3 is TGCGCCAGCAGCCAAGATTTGCGCCGCTCCTACAATGAGCAGTTCTTC.

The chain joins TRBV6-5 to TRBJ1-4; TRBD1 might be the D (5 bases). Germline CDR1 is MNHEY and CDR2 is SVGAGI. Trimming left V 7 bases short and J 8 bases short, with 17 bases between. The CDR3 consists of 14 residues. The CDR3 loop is CASTTGLNGEKLFF. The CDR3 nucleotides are TGTGCCAGCACCACGGGACTCAACGGGGAAAAACTGTTTTTT.

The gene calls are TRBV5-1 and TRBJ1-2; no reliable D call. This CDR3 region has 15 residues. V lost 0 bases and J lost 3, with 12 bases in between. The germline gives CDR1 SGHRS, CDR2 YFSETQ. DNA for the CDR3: TGCGCCAGCAGCTTGGGCGGAGGGAAGGACTATGGCTACACCTTC. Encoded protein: CASSLGGGKDYGYTF.

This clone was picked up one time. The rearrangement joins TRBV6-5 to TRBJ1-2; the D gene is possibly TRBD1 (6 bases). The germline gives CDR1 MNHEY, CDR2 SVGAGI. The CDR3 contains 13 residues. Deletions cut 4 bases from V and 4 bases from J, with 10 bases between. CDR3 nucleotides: TGTGCCAGCAGTTTCCACAGGGTCTATGGCTACACCTTC. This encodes CASSFHRVYGYTF.

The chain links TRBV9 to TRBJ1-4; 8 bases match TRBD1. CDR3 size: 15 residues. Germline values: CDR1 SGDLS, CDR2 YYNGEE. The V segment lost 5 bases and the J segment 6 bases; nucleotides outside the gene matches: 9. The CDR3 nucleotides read TGTGCCAGCAGGGATGACAGGGGCGGGGATGAAAAACTGTTTTTT. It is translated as CASRDDRGGDEKLFF.

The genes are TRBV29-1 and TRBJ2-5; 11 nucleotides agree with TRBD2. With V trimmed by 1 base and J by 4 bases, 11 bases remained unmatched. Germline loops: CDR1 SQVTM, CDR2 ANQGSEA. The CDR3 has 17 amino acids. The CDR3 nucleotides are TGCAGCGTTGAAGTGGGCACTAGCGGGGGACCAGTAGAGACCCAGTACTTC. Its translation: CSVEVGTSGGPVETQYF.

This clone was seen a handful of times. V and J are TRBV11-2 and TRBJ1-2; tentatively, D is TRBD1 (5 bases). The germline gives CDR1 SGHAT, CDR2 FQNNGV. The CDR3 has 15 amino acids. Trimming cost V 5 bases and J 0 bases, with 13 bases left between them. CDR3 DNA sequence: TGTGCCAGCAGCCGCATGGGGGGAGCTAACTATGGCTACACCTTC. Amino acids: CASSRMGGANYGYTF.

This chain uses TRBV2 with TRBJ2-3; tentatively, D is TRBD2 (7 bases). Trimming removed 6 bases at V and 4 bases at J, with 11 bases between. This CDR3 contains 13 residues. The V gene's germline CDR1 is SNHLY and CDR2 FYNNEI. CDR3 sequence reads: CASRSGGPDTQYF. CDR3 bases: TGTGCCAGCAGATCGGGGGGCCCAGATACGCAGTATTTT.

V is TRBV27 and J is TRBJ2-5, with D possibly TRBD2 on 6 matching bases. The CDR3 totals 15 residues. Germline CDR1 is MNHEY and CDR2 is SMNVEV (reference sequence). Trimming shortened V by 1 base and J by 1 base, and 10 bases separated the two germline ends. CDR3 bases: TGTGCCAGCAGTTTATGGGGGGAGGCCCAAGAGACCCAGTACTTC. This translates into CASSLWGEAQETQYF.

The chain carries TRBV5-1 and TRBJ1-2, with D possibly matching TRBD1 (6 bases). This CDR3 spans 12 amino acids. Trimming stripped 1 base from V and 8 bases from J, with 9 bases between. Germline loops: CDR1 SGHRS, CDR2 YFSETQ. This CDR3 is CASSLNRVGYTF. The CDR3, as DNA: TGCGCCAGCAGCTTGAACAGGGTCGGCTACACCTTC.

The CDR3 DNA sequence: TGCGCCAGCAGCCCGGACAGGAGAAATCAGCCCCAGCATTTT. It is translated as CASSPDRRNQPQHF. The chain links TRBV4-3 to TRBJ1-5, with 7 bases fitting TRBD1. The J segment lost 4 bases and the V segment lost 4 bases, leaving 4 bases of the junction unmatched. CDR1 is LGHNA, CDR2 YSLEER, per germline. This CDR3 has 14 residues.

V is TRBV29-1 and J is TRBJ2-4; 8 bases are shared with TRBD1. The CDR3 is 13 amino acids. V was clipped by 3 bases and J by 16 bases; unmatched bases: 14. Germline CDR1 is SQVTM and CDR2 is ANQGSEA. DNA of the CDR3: TGCAGCGTTGAGACGCCGGACAGGGCGCTACTCTACTTC. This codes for CSVETPDRALLYF.

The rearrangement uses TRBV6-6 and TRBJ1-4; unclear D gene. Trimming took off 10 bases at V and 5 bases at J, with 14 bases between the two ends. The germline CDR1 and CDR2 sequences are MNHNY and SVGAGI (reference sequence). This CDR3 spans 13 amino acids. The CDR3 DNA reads TGTGCCACAAATCGACAATTCAATGAAAAACTGTTTTTT. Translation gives CATNRQFNEKLFF.

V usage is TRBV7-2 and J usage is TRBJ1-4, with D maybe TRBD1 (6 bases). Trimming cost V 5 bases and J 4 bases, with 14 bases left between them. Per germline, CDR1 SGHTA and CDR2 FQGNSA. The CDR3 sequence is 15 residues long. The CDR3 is CASSPAGQSNEKLFF. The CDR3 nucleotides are TGTGCCAGCAGCCCTGCCGGACAGAGTAATGAAAAACTGTTTTTT.

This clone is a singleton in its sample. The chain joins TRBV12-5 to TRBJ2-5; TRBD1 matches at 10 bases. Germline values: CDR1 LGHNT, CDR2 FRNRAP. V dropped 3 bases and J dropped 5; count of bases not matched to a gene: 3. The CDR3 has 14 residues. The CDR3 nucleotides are TGTGCTAGTGGTTTAGGGACAGGGGTGGAGACCCAGTACTTC. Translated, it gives CASGLGTGVETQYF. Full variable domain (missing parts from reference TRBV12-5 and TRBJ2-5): DARVTQTPRHKVTEMGQEVTMRCQPILGHNTVFWYRQTMMQGLELLAYFRNRAPLDDSGMPKDRFSAEMPDATLATLKIQPSEPRDSAVYFCASGLGTGVETQYFGPGTRLLVL.

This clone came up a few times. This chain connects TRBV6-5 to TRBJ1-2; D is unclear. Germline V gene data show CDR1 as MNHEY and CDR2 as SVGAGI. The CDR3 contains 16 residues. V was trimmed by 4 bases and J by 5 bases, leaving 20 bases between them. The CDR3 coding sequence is TGTGCCAGCAGTTTCGGAGGTCTTGGGGAAAGTTATGGCTACACCTTC. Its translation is CASSFGGLGESYGYTF.

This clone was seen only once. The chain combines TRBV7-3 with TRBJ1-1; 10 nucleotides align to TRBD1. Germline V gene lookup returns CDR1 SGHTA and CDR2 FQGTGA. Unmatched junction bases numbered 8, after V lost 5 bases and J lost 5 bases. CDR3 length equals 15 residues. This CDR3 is CASSLRDRGKTEAFF. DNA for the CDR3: TGTGCCAGCAGCCTCCGGGACAGGGGAAAGACTGAAGCTTTCTTT.